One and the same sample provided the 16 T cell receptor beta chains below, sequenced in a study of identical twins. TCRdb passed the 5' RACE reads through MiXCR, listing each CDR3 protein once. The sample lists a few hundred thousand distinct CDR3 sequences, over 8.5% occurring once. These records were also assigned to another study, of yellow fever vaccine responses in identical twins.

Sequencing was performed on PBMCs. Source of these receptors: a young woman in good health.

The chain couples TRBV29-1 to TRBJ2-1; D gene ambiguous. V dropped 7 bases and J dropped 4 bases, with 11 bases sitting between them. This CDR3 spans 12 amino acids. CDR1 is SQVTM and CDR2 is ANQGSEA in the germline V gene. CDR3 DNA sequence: TGCAGCGCCGTAAATGGATACAATGAGCAGTTCTTC. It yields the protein CSAVNGYNEQFF.

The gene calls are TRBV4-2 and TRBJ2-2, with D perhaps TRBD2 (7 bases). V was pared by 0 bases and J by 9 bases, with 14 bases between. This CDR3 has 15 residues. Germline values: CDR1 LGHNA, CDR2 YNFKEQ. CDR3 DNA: TGTGCCAGCAGCCAAGATTGGGGGGGGGGCCGGGAGCTGTTTTTT. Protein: CASSQDWGGGRELFF.

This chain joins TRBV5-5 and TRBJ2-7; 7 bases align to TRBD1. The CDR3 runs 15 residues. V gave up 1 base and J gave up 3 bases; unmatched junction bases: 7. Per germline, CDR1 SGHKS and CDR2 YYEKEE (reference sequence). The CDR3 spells CASSLSQGVIYEQYF. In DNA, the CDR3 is TGTGCCAGCAGCTTGTCCCAGGGGGTCATCTACGAGCAGTACTTC. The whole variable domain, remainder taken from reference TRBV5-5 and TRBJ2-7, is DAGVTQSPTHLIKTRGQQVTLRCSPISGHKSVSWYQQVLGQGPQFIFQYYEKEERGRGNFPDRFSARQFPNYSSELNVNALLLGDSALYLCASSLSQGVIYEQYFGPGTRLTVT.

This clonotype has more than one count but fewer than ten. CDR3 DNA sequence: TGTGCCAGCAGTTACTCTGGACAGGGGGCAGATACGCAGTATTTT. The encoded protein is CASSYSGQGADTQYF. This rearrangement joins TRBV6-5 to TRBJ2-3, with 10 nucleotides matching TRBD1. V was clipped by 0 bases and J by 4 bases; unmatched bases: 1. Germline-derived CDR1 and CDR2 are MNHEY and SVGAGI. The CDR3 has 15 residues.

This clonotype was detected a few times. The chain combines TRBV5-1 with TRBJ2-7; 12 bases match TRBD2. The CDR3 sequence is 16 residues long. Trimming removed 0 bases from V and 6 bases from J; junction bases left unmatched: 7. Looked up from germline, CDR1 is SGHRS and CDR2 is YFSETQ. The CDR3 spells CASSLALTSGGLEQYF. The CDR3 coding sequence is TGCGCCAGCAGCTTGGCACTGACTAGCGGGGGTCTCGAGCAGTACTTC.

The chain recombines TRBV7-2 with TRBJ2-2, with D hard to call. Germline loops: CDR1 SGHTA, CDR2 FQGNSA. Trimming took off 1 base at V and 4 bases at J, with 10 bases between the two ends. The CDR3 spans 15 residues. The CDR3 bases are TGTGCCAGCAGCTTAGTTTTGGTCGGCACCGGGGAGCTGTTTTTT. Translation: CASSLVLVGTGELFF.

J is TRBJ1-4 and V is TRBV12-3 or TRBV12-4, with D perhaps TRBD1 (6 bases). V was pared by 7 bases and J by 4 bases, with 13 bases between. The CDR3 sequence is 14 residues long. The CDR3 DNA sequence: TGTGCCAGCACCCCAGGGGACCTTAATGAAAAACTGTTTTTT. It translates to CASTPGDLNEKLFF.

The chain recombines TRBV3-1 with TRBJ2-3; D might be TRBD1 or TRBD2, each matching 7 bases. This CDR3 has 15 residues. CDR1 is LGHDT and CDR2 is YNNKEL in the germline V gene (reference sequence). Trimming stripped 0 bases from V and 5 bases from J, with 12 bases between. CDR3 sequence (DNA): TGTGCCAGCAGCCAAGATGACAGGGAGGGAGATACGCAGTATTTT. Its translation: CASSQDDREGDTQYF.

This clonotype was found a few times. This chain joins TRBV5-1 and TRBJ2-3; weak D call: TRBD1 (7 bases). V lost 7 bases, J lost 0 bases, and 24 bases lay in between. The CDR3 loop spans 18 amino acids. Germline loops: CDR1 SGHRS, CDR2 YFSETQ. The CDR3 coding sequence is TGCGCCAGCTTGGAACGGGCGGGACAGCTTTTTAGCACAGATACGCAGTATTTT. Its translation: CASLERAGQLFSTDTQYF.

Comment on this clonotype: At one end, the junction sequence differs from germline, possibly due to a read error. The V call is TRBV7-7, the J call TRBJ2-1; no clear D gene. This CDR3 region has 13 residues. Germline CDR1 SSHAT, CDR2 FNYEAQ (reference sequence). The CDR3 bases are TGTGCTAGCAGCTTGAGAGGAAACAATGAGCAGTTCTTC. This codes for CASSLRGNNEQFF.

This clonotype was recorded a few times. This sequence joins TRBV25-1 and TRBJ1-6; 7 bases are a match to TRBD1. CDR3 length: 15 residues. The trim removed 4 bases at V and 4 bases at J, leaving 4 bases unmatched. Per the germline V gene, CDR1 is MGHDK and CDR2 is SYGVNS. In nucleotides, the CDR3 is TGTGCCAGCAGTGGGCAGGGGGAGTATAATTCACCCCTCCACTTT. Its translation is CASSGQGEYNSPLHF.

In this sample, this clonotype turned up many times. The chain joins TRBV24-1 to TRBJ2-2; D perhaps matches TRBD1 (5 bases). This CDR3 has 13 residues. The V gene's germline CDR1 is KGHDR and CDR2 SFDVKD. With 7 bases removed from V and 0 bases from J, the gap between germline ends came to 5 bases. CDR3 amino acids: CATRGANTGELFF. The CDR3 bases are TGTGCCACCAGAGGGGCGAACACCGGGGAGCTGTTTTTT.

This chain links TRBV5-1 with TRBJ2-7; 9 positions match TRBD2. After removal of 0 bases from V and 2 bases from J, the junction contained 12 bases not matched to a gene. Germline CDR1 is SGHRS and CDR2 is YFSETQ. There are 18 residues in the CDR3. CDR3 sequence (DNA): TGCGCCAGCAGCTTGGGACAGGGTCTGGCTAGCGGGACCTACGAGCAGTACTTC. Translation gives CASSLGQGLASGTYEQYF.

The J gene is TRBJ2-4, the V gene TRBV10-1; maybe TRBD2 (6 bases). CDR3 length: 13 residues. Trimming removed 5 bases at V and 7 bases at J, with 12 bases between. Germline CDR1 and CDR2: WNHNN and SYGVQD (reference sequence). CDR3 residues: CASSSSAGNIQYF. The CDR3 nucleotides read TGCGCCAGCAGTTCTTCTGCGGGGAACATTCAGTACTTC.

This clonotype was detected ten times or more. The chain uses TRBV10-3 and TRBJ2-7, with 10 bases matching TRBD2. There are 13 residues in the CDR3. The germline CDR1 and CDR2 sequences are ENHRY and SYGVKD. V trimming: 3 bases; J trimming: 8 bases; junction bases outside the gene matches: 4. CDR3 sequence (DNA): TGTGCCATCAGTGAAAGCGGGGGGGCAAAGCAGTACTTC. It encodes CAISESGGAKQYF.

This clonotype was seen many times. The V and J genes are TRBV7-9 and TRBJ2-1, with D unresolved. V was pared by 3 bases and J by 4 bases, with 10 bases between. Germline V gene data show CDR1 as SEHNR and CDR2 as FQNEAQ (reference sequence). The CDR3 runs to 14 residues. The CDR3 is CASSFMENYNEQFF. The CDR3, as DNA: TGTGCCAGCAGCTTCATGGAGAATTACAATGAGCAGTTCTTC. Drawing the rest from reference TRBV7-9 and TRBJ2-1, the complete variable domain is DTGVSQNPRHKITKRGQNVTFRCDPISEHNRLYWYRQTLGQGPEFLTYFQNEAQLEKSRLLSDRFSAERPKGSFSTLEIQRTEQGDSAMYLCASSFMENYNEQFFGPGTRLTVL.